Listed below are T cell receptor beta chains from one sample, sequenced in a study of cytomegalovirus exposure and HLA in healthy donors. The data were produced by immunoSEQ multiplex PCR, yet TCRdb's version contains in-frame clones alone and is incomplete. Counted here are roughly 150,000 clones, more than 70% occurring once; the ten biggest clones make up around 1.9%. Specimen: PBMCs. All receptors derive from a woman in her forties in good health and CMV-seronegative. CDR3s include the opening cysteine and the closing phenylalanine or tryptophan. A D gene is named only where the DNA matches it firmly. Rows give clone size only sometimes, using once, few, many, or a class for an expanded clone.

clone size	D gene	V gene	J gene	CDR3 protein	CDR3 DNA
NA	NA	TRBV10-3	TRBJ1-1	CAISESGQANTEAFF	TGTGCCATCAGTGAGTCGGGGCAGGCGAACACTGAAGCTTTCTTT
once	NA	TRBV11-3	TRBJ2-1	CASSLGMTSYDEQFF	TGTGCCAGCAGCTTAGGAATGACTAGTTATGATGAGCAGTTCTTC
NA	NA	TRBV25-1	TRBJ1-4	CASTFTGEKLFF	TGTGCCAGCACGTTCACGGGGGAAAAACTGTTTTTT
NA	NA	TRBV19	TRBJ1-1	CATSGESRGYTEAFF	TGTGCCACTTCAGGCGAGTCTCGAGGGTACACTGAAGCTTTCTTT
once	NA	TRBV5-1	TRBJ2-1	CASSLQGFHEQFF	TGCGCCAGCAGCTTACAGGGATTCCATGAGCAGTTCTTC
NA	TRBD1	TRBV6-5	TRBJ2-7	CASSADRGYEQYF	TGTGCCAGCAGTGCCGACAGGGGGTACGAGCAGTACTTC
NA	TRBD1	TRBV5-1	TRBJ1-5	CASSTQGGKGNQPQHF	TGCGCCAGCAGCACACAGGGGGGAAAGGGCAATCAGCCCCAGCATTTT
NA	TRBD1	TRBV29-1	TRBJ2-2	CSVEDPLPPRQGKSGELFF	TGCAGCGTTGAAGACCCGCTCCCCCCGAGACAGGGGAAGTCCGGGGAGCTGTTTTTT
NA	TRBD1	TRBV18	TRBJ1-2	CASSPGQGASYGYTF	TGTGCCAGCTCACCGGGACAGGGGGCATCCTATGGCTACACCTTC
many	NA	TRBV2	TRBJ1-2	CASSESGGAGYGYTF	TGTGCCAGCAGTGAATCTGGAGGGGCAGGCTATGGCTACACCTTC
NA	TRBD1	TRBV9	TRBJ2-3	CASSVLGQGGADTQYF	TGTGCCAGCAGCGTTCTCGGACAGGGCGGGGCAGATACGCAGTATTTT
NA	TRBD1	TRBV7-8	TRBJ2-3	CASSSLWDRIADTQYF	TGTGCCAGCAGTTCACTGTGGGACAGGATCGCAGATACGCAGTATTTT
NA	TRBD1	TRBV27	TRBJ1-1	CASSLGGGEGYTEAFF	TGTGCCAGCAGTTTAGGAGGGGGCGAAGGGTACACTGAAGCTTTCTTT
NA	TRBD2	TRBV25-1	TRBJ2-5	CASSDLQRGAGETQYF	TGTGCCAGCAGTGATTTACAGCGGGGGGCAGGAGAGACCCAGTACTTC
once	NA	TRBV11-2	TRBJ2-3	CASSLGLSTDTQYF	TGTGCCAGCAGCTTGGGGCTGTCCACAGATACGCAGTATTTT
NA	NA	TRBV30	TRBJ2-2	CAWSVKGAGELFF	TGTGCCTGGAGTGTAAAGGGGGCCGGGGAGCTGTTTTTT
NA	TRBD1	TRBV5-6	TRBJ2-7	CASSHTGTGVPYEQYF	TGTGCCAGCAGCCACACCGGGACAGGGGTTCCATACGAGCAGTACTTC
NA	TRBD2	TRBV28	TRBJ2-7	CASRPSGGAYEQYF	TGTGCCAGCAGACCTAGCGGGGGGGCGTACGAGCAGTACTTC
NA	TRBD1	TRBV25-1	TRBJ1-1	CASSGRDRESDTEAFF	TGTGCCAGCAGTGGTCGTGACAGGGAGAGTGACACTGAAGCTTTCTTT
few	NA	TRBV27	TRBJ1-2	CASSFNGRGYTF	TGTGCCAGCAGTTTTAATGGTAGAGGCTACACCTTC
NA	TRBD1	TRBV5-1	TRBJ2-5	CASRLPFRDRKQETQYF	TGCGCCAGCAGACTACCATTCCGGGACAGAAAACAAGAGACCCAGTACTTC
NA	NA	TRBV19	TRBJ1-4	CASSMYSSVEKLFF	TGTGCCAGTAGTATGTACAGCAGTGTGGAAAAACTGTTTTTT
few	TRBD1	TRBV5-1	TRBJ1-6	CASSFGAGGNSPLHF	TGCGCCAGCAGCTTCGGGGCAGGGGGCAATTCACCCCTCCACTTT
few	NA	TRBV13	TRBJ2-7	CASSDLTADEQYF	TGTGCCAGCAGCGATCTCACTGCCGACGAGCAGTACTTC
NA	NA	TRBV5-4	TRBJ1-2	CASSPGGSENYGYTF	TGTGCCAGCAGCCCGGGGGGCTCCGAAAACTATGGCTACACCTTC
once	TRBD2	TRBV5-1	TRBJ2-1	CASSLRASGTHEQFF	TGCGCCAGCAGCTTGAGGGCTAGCGGGACCCATGAGCAGTTCTTC
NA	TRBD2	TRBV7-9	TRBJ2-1	CASSPPSGRISNEQFF	TGTGCCAGCAGCCCCCCCTCCGGGAGGATATCAAATGAGCAGTTCTTC
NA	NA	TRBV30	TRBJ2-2	CAWSKRWGRDTGELFF	TGTGCCTGGAGCAAACGGTGGGGCCGCGACACCGGGGAGCTGTTTTTT
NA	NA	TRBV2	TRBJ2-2	CASGADHTGELFF	TGTGCCAGCGGGGCGGACCACACCGGGGAGCTGTTTTTT
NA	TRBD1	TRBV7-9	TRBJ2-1	CASSLARQGDSYNEQFF	TGTGCCAGCAGCTTAGCCCGCCAGGGGGATTCCTACAATGAGCAGTTCTTC
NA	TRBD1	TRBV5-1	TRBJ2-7	CASSLDSVGTGFSNEQYF	TGCGCCAGCAGCTTGGATTCAGTAGGGACAGGGTTCTCTAACGAGCAGTACTTC
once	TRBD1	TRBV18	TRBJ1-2	CASSPPDRGGYGYTF	TGTGCCAGCTCACCACCGGACAGGGGAGGCTATGGCTACACCTTC
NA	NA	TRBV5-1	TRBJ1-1	CASSPRGSDTEAFF	TGCGCCAGCAGCCCGCGAGGGTCGGACACTGAAGCTTTCTTT
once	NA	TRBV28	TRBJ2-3	CASSSTDTQYF	TGTGCCAGCAGCTCCACAGATACGCAGTATTTT
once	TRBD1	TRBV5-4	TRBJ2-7	CASSTRTGMPYEQYF	TGTGCCAGCAGCACTAGGACAGGGATGCCCTACGAGCAGTACTTC
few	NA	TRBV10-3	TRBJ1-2	CATGDLDGTYGYTF	TGTGCCACCGGTGACTTGGACGGGACTTATGGCTACACCTTC
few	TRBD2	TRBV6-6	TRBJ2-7	CASTASGIYEQYF	TGTGCCAGCACGGCTAGCGGGATCTACGAGCAGTACTTC
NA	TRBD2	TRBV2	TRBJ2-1	CASSERLADNEQFF	TGTGCCAGCAGTGAGCGCCTAGCGGACAATGAGCAGTTCTTC
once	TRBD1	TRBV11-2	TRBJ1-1	CASSLGTGPYTEAFF	TGTGCCAGCAGCTTGGGGACAGGGCCTTACACTGAAGCTTTCTTT
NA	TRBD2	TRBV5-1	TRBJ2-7	CASSLDSGRARYEQYF	TGCGCCAGCAGCTTGGATAGCGGGAGGGCCAGATACGAGCAGTACTTC
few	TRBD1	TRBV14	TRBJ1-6	CASSLTGAYNSPLHF	TGTGCCAGCAGCCTAACAGGGGCATATAATTCACCCCTCCACTTT
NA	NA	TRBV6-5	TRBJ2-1	CASSYSSSGDRNEQFF	TGTGCCAGCAGTTACTCGAGCTCGGGAGATCGTAATGAGCAGTTCTTC
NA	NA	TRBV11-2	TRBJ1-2	CASSPGGIPGYTF	TGTGCCAGCAGCCCCGGAGGGATCCCAGGCTACACCTTC
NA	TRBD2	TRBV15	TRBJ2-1	CATSLARGGGTYNEQFF	TGTGCCACCAGCCTCGCACGTGGGGGAGGGACCTACAATGAGCAGTTCTTC
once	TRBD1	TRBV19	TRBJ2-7	CASSMGFGQVPTYEQYF	TGTGCCAGTAGTATGGGATTCGGACAGGTTCCAACCTACGAGCAGTACTTC
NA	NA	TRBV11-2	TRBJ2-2	CASSPPRVGGRTTGELFF	TGTGCCAGCAGCCCTCCCCGGGTCGGGGGGCGGACCACCGGGGAGCTGTTTTTT
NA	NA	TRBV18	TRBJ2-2	CASSPSDSLVTGELFF	TGTGCCAGCTCACCGTCGGACAGCTTGGTCACCGGGGAGCTGTTTTTT
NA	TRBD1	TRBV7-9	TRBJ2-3	CASSLVGQDTQYF	TGTGCCAGCAGCTTAGTGGGACAGGATACGCAGTATTTT
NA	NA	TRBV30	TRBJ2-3	CAWSVLGITDTQYF	TGTGCCTGGAGTGTACTCGGGATCACAGATACGCAGTATTTT
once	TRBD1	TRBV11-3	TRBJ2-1	CASSFVGQGDNEQFF	TGTGCCAGCAGCTTCGTCGGACAGGGGGACAATGAGCAGTTCTTC
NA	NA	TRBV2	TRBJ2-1	CASSYTLAQEQFF	TGTGCCAGCAGTTACACTTTAGCGCAGGAGCAGTTCTTC
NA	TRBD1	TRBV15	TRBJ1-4	CATSRGQTTNEKLFF	TGTGCCACCAGCAGGGGACAGACAACTAATGAAAAACTGTTTTTT
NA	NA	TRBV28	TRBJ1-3	CASSTPISSGNTIYF	TGTGCCAGCAGTACCCCCATTAGCTCTGGAAACACCATATATTTT
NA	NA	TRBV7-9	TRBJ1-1	CASIEGQIEAFF	TGTGCCAGCATCGAGGGTCAGATTGAAGCTTTCTTT
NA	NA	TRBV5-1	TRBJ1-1	CASSPGGGYTEAFF	TGCGCCAGCAGCCCCGGAGGAGGGTACACTGAAGCTTTCTTT